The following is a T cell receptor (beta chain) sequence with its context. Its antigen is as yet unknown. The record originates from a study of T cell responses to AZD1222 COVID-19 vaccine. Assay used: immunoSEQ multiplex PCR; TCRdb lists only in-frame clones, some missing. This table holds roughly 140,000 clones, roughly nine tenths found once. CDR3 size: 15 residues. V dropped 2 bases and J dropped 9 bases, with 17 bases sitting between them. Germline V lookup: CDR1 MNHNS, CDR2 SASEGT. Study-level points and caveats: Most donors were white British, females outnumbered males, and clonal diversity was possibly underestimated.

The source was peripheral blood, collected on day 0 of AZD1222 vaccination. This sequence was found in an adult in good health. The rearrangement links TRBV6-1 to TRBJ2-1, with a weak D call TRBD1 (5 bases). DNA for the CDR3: TGTGCCAGCAGTGAATCAGGGTTAATTATCCTTGAGCAGTTCTTC. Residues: CASSESGLIILEQFF.